The 11 T cell receptor beta chains listed next were all sequenced from one sample in a study of T cells in tuberculosis (dated 2018 in TCRdb). Libraries were made using the immunoSEQ multiplex PCR assay. In its TCRdb copy, this immuneACCESS table keeps in-frame sequences only and misses some clones. Where compared with another copy, unresolved V genes explain less than half of these, and the others have no known cause. Here the sample has fewer than 55,000 clones; about 95% occur a single time. The ten largest clones represent roughly 6.9% of the sample. The sequenced sample consisted of PBMCs. These receptors were taken from a donor between 10 and 35 years old with latent tuberculosis or without tuberculosis infection.

The V call is TRBV14, the J call TRBJ1-2; D is undetermined. V was pared by 0 bases and J by 8 bases, with 13 bases between. This CDR3 has 14 residues. Germline V gene sequence: CDR1 SGHDN, CDR2 FVKESK. The CDR3 DNA follows: TGTGCCAGCAGCCAAGATGAGCGGGTAGAAGGCTACACCTTC. Its translation: CASSQDERVEGYTF.

CDR3 protein: CASSRQGGEGRAEQYF. CDR3 DNA: TGTGCCAGCAGTCGCCAAGGGGGGGAGGGCCGGGCCGAGCAGTACTTC. The genes are TRBV11-2 and TRBJ2-7; possible D gene TRBD2, 7 bases. This CDR3 is built from 16 residues. Germline-derived CDR1 and CDR2 are SGHAT and FQNNGV. V shed 6 bases and J shed 6 bases, with 24 bases lying between them. Together with reference TRBV11-2 and TRBJ2-7, the CDR3 gives the full variable domain: EAGVAQSPRYKIIEKRQSVAFWCNPISGHATLYWYQQILGQGPKLLIQFQNNGVVDDSQLPKDRFSAERLKGVDSTLKIQPAKLEDSAVYLCASSRQGGEGRAEQYFGPGTRLTVT.

This clone has only one observation. The chain is built from TRBV19 and TRBJ2-1; D gene ambiguous. Germline lookup yields CDR1 LNHDA and CDR2 SQIVND (reference sequence). V was shortened by 2 bases and J by 3 bases, with 5 bases between the two germline ends. CDR3 length equals 13 residues. CDR3 in DNA: TGTGCCAGTAGTATAAGAGACTACAATGAGCAGTTCTTC. Protein product: CASSIRDYNEQFF. The full variable domain, its missing parts supplied by reference TRBV19 and TRBJ2-1, is DGGITQSPKYLFRKEGQNVTLSCEQNLNHDAMYWYRQDPGQGLRLIYYSQIVNDFQKGDIAEGYSVSREKKESFPLTVTSAQKNPTAFYLCASSIRDYNEQFFGPGTRLTVL.

The chain carries TRBV7-9 and TRBJ2-2; 8 bases agree with TRBD1. V shed 7 bases and J 5 bases; nucleotides not matched to a gene: 3. CDR3 length: 13 residues. Germline V gives CDR1 SEHNR, CDR2 FQNEAQ (reference sequence). The CDR3 loop is CASTGGGTGELFF. CDR3 DNA sequence: TGTGCCAGCACAGGGGGCGGTACCGGGGAGCTGTTTTTT. Complete variable domain (other parts from reference TRBV7-9 and TRBJ2-2): DTGVSQNPRHKITKRGQNVTFRCDPISEHNRLYWYRQTLGQGPEFLTYFQNEAQLEKSRLLSDRFSAERPKGSFSTLEIQRTEQGDSAMYLCASTGGGTGELFFGEGSRLTVL.

The gene calls are TRBV29-1 and TRBJ2-7; a possible D gene is TRBD2 (6 bases). Per germline, CDR1 SQVTM and CDR2 ANQGSEA. There are 15 residues in the CDR3. V lost 3 bases and J lost 2, with 17 bases in between. In DNA, the CDR3 is TGCAGCGTTGAGTCCTCTGGGACGGGGGCCTACGAGCAGTACTTC. This translates into CSVESSGTGAYEQYF.

The V gene is TRBV5-1, the J gene TRBJ2-3; no firm D call. The germline gives CDR1 SGHRS, CDR2 YFSETQ. The CDR3 loop spans 15 amino acids. Deletions cut 3 bases from V and 6 bases from J, with 17 bases between. Here the CDR3 reads CASSSDLDLRDTQYF. The DNA of the CDR3 is TGCGCCAGCAGCTCTGACCTAGATTTGCGGGATACGCAGTATTTT.

This rearrangement joins TRBV5-4 to TRBJ1-1, with no clear D. This CDR3 is built from 13 residues. The V gene lost 2 bases and the J gene lost 8 bases, with 13 bases spanning the gap. Per the germline V gene, CDR1 is SGHNT and CDR2 is YYREEE (reference sequence). This CDR3 is CASSLGPLQEAFF. The CDR3 DNA is TGTGCCAGCAGCTTAGGCCCCTTACAGGAAGCTTTCTTT.

The count of this clone is one. This chain joins TRBV2 and TRBJ2-5; tentatively, D is TRBD1 (6 bases). This CDR3 contains 15 residues. CDR1 and CDR2 (germline): SNHLY, FYNNEI. With 6 bases removed from V and 4 bases from J, the gap between germline ends came to 18 bases. The CDR3 loop reads CASSVNHRASETQYF. The CDR3 region has the DNA TGTGCCAGCAGCGTGAACCACAGGGCGTCAGAGACCCAGTACTTC.

The chain employs TRBV6-1 and TRBJ1-1; no firm D call. Germline V CDR1 and CDR2: MNHNS, SASEGT. V was clipped by 1 base and J by 7 bases, with 7 bases between them. The CDR3 is 12 residues long. The CDR3 bases are TGTGCCAGCAGTGAAGTTCTATTTGAAGCTTTCTTT. It translates to CASSEVLFEAFF.

This clone was recorded once. The chain employs TRBV15 and TRBJ1-1, with D uncertain. The CDR3 totals 15 residues. The germline V gene encodes CDR1 LNHNV and CDR2 YYDKDF (reference sequence). V was pared by 0 bases and J by 1 base, with 9 bases between. The CDR3 coding sequence is TGTGCCACCAGCAGAGAGCTACAGACGAACACTGAAGCTTTCTTT. Translating gives CATSRELQTNTEAFF. The full variable domain, its missing parts supplied by reference TRBV15 and TRBJ1-1, is DAMVIQNPRYQVTQFGKPVTLSCSQTLNHNVMYWYQQKSSQAPKLLFHYYDKDFNNEADTPDNFQSRRPNTSFCFLDIRSPGLGDTAMYLCATSRELQTNTEAFFGQGTRLTVV.

The rearrangement uses TRBV5-1 and TRBJ1-2, with D possibly matching TRBD1 (5 bases). The CDR3 runs to 14 residues. Germline V gives CDR1 SGHRS, CDR2 YFSETQ. V lost 4 bases and J 4 bases, leaving 14 bases between the germline ends. The CDR3 reads CASSPPQGSYGYTF. The CDR3 DNA is TGCGCCAGCAGCCCCCCCCAGGGATCCTATGGCTACACCTTC.